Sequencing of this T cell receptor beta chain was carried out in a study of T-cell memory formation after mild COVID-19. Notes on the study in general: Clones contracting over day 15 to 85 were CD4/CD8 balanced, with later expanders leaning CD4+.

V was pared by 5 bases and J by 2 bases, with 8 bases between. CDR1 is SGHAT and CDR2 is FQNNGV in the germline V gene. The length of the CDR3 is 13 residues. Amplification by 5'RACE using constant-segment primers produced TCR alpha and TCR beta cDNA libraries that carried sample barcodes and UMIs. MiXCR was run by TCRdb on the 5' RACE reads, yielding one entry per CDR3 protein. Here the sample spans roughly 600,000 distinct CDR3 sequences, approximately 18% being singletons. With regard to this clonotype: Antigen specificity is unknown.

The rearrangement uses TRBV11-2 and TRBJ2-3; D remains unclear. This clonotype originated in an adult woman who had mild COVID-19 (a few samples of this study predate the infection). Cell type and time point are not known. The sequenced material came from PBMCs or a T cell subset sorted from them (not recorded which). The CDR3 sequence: CASSPPYTDTQYF. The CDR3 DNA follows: TGTGCCAGCAGCCCCCCTTACACAGATACGCAGTATTTT.